This T cell receptor (beta chain) appears in the sequencing data of a study of blood T cell repertoires in COVID-19 (dated by TCRdb to between 2020 and 2021). A note on the overall study: Collaborator samples came from the United States, Italy and Spain and covered acute and convalescent phases of COVID-19. The material from the prospective study consisted of cDNA or gDNA derived from T cells, B-cell-depleted T cells, or PBMCs. The dataset comprised deeply sampled blood TCRbeta repertoires from subjects exposed to, actively infected with, or recovered from COVID-19. The repertoires were made available in a free public database intended to serve as a resource for research on the immune response to SARS-CoV-2. Samples came from the ongoing ImmuneRACE study (first 160 participants) plus 1,254 subjects from 6 global collaborators. The sample metadata nearly always contained a de-identified subject ID, COVID-19 status, age in years and sex. Where available, HLA class I and class II types were taken from metadata supplied by the sample provider and were not determined by assay-based typing. Overall study outcomes, separate from this receptor: Clinical and demographic metadata were provided uncurated, with the amount varying by source and participant.

Collaborating institutions collected whole blood in K2EDTA tubes following their own protocols. For TCRbeta analysis, collaborators shipped samples in one of three forms: frozen whole blood, isolated PBMCs, or DNA extracted from either of those sample types. Including the terminal cysteine and phenylalanine, the CDR3 comprises 17 residues. Just CDR3 DNA is preserved here, 51 bases in frame from base 1. Germline trimming amounts to 2 bases on V and 1 base on J, with 8 as the count of junction bases outside the gene matches. The CDR1 and CDR2 encoded by the germline V gene are MNHEY and SVGEGT. For this clone: The antigen it recognizes is unknown. Per-nucleotide qualities are absent, and no much larger clonotype sits a single base away.

TCRbeta CDR3 regions were amplified from genomic DNA using the immunoSEQ Assay, a bias-controlled multiplex PCR. The original methods were these. The number of nucleated cells in each sample was estimated from the amplification of reference gene primers within the assay. To quantify the absolute abundance of each unique TCRbeta CDR3 rearrangement, sequence reads were collapsed and filtered. For each sample, productive Simpson clonality was calculated by taking the square root of Simpson's diversity index across productive rearrangements. This immuneACCESS table, as held by TCRdb, lists in-frame sequences with V and J called but not all clones. Of the missing ones, under half trace to an unresolved V gene in checked studies; the others have no known cause. That table supplies the V and J calls and clone size; D and trimming were determined from the DNA. The sample table shows around 150,000 clones, and 84% are seen once. The top ten clones comprise about 6.4% of the sample.

This clonotype was sampled from a human donor in a cohort sampled during active COVID-19. Rearrangement joined TRBV6-2 or TRBV6-3 to TRBJ1-5; 7 bases in the junction line up with TRBD1. Sequencing input: peripheral blood. CDR3 sequence: CASSYPRQGGSNQPQHF. The DNA sequence follows: TGTGCCAGCAGTTACCCTCGACAGGGAGGAAGCAATCAGCCCCAGCATTTT.